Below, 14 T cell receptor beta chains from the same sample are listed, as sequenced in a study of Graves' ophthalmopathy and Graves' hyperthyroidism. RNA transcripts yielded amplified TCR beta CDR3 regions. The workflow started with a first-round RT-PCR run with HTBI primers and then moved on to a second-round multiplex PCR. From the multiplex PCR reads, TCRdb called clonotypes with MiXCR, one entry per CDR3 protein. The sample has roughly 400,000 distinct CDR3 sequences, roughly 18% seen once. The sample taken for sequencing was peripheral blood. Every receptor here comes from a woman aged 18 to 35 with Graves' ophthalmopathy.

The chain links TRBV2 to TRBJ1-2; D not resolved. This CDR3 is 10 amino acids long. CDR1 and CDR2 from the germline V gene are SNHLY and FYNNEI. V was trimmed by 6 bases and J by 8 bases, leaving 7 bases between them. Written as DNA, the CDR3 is TGTGCCAGCAGGACTGAGGGCTACACCTTC. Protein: CASRTEGYTF.

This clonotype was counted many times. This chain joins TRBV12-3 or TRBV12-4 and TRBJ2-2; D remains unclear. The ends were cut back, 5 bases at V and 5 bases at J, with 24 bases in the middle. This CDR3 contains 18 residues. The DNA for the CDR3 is TGTGCCAGCAGTATGAAAAGGGTGTGGGATCTCGGGACCGGGGAGCTGTTTTTT. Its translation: CASSMKRVWDLGTGELFF.

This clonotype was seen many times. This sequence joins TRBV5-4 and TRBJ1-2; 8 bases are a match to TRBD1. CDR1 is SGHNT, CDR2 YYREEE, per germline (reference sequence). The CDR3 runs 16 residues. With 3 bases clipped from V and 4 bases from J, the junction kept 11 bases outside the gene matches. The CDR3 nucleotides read TGTGCCAGCAGCTCGGTTAAACAGGGGGGCCTCTATGGCTACACCTTC. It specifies CASSSVKQGGLYGYTF. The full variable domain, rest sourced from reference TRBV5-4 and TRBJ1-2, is ETGVTQSPTHLIKTRGQQVTLRCSSQSGHNTVSWYQQALGQGPQFIFQYYREEENGRGNFPPRFSGLQFPNYSSELNVNALELDDSALYLCASSSVKQGGLYGYTFGSGTRLTVV.

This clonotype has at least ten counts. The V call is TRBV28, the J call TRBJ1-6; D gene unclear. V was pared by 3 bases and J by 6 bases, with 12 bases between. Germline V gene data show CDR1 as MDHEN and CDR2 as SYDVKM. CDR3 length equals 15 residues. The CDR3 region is CASSLSAQSNSPLHF. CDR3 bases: TGTGCCAGCAGTTTGTCGGCACAGTCTAATTCACCCCTCCACTTT.

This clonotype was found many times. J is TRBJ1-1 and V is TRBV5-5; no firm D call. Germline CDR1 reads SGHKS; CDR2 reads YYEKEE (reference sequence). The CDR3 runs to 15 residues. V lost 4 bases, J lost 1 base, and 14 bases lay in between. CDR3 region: CASSADGGWNTEAFF. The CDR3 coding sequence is TGTGCCAGCAGCGCTGACGGCGGGTGGAACACTGAAGCTTTCTTT. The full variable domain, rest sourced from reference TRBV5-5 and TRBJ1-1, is DAGVTQSPTHLIKTRGQQVTLRCSPISGHKSVSWYQQVLGQGPQFIFQYYEKEERGRGNFPDRFSARQFPNYSSELNVNALLLGDSALYLCASSADGGWNTEAFFGQGTRLTVV.

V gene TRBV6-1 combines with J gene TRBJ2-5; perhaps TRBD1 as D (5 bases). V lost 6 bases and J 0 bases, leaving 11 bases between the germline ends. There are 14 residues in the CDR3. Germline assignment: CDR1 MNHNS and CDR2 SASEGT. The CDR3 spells CASRKGHYQETQYF. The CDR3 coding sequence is TGTGCCAGCAGGAAAGGACACTACCAAGAGACCCAGTACTTC.

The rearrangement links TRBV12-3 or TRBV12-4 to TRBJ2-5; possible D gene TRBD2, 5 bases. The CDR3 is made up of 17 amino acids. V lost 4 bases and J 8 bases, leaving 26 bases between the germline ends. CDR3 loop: CASSWPGWFVAVGTQYF. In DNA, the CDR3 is TGTGCCAGCAGTTGGCCGGGGTGGTTTGTGGCAGTTGGAACCCAGTACTTC.

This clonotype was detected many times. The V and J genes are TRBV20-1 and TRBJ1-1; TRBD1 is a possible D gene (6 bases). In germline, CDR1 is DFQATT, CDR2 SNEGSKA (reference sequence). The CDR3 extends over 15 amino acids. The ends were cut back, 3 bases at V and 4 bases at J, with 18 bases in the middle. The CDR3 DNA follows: TGCAGTGCTAGGACAGGTGGGCTCAAGAGCACTGAAGCTTTCTTT. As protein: CSARTGGLKSTEAFF.

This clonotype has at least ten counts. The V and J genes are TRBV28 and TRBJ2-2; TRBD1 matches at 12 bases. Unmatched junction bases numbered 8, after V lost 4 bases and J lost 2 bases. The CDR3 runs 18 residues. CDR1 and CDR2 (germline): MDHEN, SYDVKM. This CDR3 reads CASSSTSGTGGNTGELFF. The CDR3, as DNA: TGTGCCAGCAGTTCCACCTCCGGGACAGGGGGCAACACCGGGGAGCTGTTTTTT.

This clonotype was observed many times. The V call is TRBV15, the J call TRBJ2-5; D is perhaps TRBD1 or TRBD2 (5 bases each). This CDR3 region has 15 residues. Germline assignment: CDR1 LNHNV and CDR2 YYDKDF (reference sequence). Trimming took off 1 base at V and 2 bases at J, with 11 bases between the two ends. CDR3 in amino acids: CATSRGDLGQETQYF. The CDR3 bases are TGTGCCACCAGCAGAGGGGACCTGGGGCAAGAGACCCAGTACTTC. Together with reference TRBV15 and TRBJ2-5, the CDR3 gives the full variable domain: DAMVIQNPRYQVTQFGKPVTLSCSQTLNHNVMYWYQQKSSQAPKLLFHYYDKDFNNEADTPDNFQSRRPNTSFCFLDIRSPGLGDTAMYLCATSRGDLGQETQYFGPGTRLLVL.

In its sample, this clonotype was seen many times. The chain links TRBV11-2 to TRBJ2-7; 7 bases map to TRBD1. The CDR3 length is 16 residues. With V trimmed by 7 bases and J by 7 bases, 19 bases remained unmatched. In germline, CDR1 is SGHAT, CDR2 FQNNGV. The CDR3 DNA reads TGTGCCAGCACGGAAAGAGGACAGGAGCCTTCGGGGGAGCAGTACTTC. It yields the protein CASTERGQEPSGEQYF.

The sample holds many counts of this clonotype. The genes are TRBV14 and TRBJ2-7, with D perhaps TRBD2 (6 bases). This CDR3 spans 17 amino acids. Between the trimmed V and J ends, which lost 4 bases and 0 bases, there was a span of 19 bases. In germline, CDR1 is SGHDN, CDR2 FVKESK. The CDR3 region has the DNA TGTGCCAGCAGCCCCCCGGGGAGGTCCGACCACTCCTACGAGCAGTACTTC. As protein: CASSPPGRSDHSYEQYF.

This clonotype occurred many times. CDR3 amino acids: CANSRSGQGEQYF. The CDR3 bases are TGTGCCAACAGCCGTAGCGGACAAGGCGAGCAGTACTTC. The V and J genes are TRBV28 and TRBJ2-7, with D tentatively TRBD2 (6 bases). This CDR3 spans 13 amino acids. CDR1 MDHEN and CDR2 SYDVKM come from the germline V gene. Trimming took 10 bases from V and 6 from J, leaving 19 bases between them.

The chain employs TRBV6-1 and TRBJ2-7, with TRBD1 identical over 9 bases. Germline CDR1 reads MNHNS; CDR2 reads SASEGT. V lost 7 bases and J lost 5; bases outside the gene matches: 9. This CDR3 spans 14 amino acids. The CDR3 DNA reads TGTGCCAGCAACCGGGACAGGGCCGCCCACGAGCAGTACTTC. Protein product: CASNRDRAAHEQYF.